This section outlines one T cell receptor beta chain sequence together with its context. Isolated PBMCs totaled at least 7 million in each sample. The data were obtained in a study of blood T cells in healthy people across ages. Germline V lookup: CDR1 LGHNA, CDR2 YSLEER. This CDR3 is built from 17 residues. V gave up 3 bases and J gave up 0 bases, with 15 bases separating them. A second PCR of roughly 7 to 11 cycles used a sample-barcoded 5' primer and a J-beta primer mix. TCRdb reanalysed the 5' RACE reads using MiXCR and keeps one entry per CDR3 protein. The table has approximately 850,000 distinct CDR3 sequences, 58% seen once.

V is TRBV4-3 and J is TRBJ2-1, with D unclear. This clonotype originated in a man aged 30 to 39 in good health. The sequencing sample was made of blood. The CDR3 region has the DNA TGCGCCAGCAGCCACCTCTTGGACCCGGCCTCCTACAATGAGCAGTTCTTC. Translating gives CASSHLLDPASYNEQFF.